Described below is a single T cell receptor (beta chain) sequence and its context. This entry is derived from a study of blood T cell repertoires in COVID-19. Study summary: Samples came from the United States, Italy and Spain, spanning acute and convalescent COVID-19. PBMCs, B-cell-depleted T cells, or T cells provided the cDNA or gDNA that made up the material.

Germline-derived CDR1 and CDR2 are LNHDA and SQIVND (reference sequence). This CDR3 is built from 14 residues. V was pared by 6 bases and J by 1 base, with 9 bases between. Authors' processing steps: Estimation of nucleated cell counts was performed using reference gene primer amplification. Libraries were prepared by immunoSEQ multiplex PCR; TCRdb keeps only in-frame clonotypes and omits some of them. V and J calls and clone size come straight from that table; D and trimming were deduced from the DNA. This table has about 210,000 clones, around 88% appearing once. This receptor was identified in a woman between 50 and 59 years old with acute or convalescent COVID-19. The chain recombines TRBV19 with TRBJ2-2; a possible D gene is TRBD1 (6 bases). The sample consisted of peripheral blood. The CDR3 DNA follows: TGTGCCAGTAGGGGGACATGGAACACCGGGGAGCTGTTTTTT. This codes for CASRGTWNTGELFF.